This T cell receptor beta chain was recorded in a study of CD4 T cells in relation to SARS-CoV-2 and coronaviruses. Study information: TCR beta CDR3s were sequenced after approximately 11-day antigen culture of PBMCs. Of the patients, 8 or 9 were male, a few female, two Hispanic. Findings and limits, study-wide: The cross-reactivity analysis covered only spike protein, not other viral proteins.

As for this clone: The antigen is not known.

Sequencing was performed with immunoSEQ multiplex PCR; in TCRdb, only in-frame clones are kept and a portion is missing. The sample lists about 39,000 clones; around three quarters were seen once. This sequence was found in an adult with COVID-19. The specimen sequenced was memory CD4+ T cells from PBMCs, cultured in vitro.

The CDR3 protein is CATSDLSRRELFF. The CDR3 nucleotides read TGTGCCACCAGTGATTTATCCAGGCGGGAGCTGTTTTTT. The V call is TRBV24-1, the J call TRBJ2-2; D not resolved. The CDR3 contains 13 residues. Germline assignment: CDR1 KGHDR and CDR2 SFDVKD. V shed 1 base and J shed 9 bases, with 8 bases lying between them.